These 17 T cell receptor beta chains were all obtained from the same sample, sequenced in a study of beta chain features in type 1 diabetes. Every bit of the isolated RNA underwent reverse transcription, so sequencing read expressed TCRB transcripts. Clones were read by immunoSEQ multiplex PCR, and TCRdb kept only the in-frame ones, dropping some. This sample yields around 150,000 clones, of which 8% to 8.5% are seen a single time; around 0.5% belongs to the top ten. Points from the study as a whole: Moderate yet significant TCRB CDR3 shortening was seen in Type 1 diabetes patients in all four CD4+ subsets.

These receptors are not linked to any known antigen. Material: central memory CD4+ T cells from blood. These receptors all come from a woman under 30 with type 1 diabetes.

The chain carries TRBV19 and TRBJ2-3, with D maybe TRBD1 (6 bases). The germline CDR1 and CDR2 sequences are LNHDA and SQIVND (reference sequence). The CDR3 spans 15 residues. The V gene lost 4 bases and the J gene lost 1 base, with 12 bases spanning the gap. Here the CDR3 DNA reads TGTGCCAGTAGTACCGGGCAGGGGCGCACAGATACGCAGTATTTT. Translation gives CASSTGQGRTDTQYF.

The chain's CDR3 is CASSQGTSGIAEQYF. The CDR3 DNA is TGCGCCAGCAGCCAAGGGACTAGCGGGATAGCCGAGCAGTACTTC. The rearrangement links TRBV4-3 to TRBJ2-7; 12 bases are a match to TRBD2. Germline CDR1 reads LGHNA; CDR2 reads YSLEER. Losses at the gene ends were 1 base for V and 6 bases for J; bases not matched to a gene: 4. CDR3 size: 15 residues.

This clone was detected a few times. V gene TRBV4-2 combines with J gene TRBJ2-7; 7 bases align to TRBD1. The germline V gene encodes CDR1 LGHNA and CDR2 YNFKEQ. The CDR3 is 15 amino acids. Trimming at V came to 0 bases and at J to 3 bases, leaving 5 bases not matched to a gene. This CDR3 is CASSQDITGVYEQYF. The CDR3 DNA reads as TGTGCCAGCAGCCAAGATATCACAGGGGTCTACGAGCAGTACTTC.

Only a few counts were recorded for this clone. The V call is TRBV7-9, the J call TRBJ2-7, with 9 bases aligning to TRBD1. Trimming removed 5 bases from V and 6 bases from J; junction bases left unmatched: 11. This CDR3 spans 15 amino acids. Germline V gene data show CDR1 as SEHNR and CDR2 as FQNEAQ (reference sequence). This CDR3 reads CASSLEGTGSLEQYF. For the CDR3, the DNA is TGTGCCAGCAGCCTAGAAGGGACAGGGTCTCTCGAGCAGTACTTC.

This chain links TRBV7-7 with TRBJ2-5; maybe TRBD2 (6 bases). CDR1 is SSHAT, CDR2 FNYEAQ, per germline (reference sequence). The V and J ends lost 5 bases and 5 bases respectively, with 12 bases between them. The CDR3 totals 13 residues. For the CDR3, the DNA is TGTGCCAGCAGCCTCGACCGGGGGGAGACCCAGTACTTC. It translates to CASSLDRGETQYF.

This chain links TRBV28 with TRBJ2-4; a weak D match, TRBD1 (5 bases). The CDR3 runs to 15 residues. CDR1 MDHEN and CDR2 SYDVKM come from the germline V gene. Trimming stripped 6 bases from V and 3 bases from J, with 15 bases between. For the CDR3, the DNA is TGTGCCAGCAGCCCGTCTGACAGCGACAAAAACATTCAGTACTTC. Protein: CASSPSDSDKNIQYF.

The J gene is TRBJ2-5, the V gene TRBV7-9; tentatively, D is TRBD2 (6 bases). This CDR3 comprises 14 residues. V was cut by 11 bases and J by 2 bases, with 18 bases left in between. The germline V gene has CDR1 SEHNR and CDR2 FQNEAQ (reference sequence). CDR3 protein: CASRRGASQETQYF. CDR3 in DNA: TGTGCCTCCCGGCGGGGCGCCTCACAAGAGACCCAGTACTTC.

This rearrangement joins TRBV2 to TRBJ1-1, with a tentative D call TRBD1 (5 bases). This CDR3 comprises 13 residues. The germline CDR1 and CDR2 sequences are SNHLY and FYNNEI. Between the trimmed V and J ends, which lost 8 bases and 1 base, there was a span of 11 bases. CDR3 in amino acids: CASARGGNTEAFF. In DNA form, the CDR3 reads TGTGCCAGCGCCCGGGGGGGGAACACTGAAGCTTTCTTT.

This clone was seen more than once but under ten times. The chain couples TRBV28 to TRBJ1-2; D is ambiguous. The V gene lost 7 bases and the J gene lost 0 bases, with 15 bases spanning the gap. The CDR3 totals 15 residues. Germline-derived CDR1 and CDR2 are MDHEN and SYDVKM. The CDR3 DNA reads TGTGCCAGCACCCAATCGGGGTCCGCTAACTATGGCTACACCTTC. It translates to CASTQSGSANYGYTF.

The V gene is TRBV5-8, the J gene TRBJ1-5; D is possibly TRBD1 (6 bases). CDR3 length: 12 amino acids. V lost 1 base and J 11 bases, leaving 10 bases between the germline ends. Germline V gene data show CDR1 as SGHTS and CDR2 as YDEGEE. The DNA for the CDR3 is TGTGCCAGCAGCTTGAGGGGGGGGTCCCAGCATTTT. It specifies CASSLRGGSQHF.

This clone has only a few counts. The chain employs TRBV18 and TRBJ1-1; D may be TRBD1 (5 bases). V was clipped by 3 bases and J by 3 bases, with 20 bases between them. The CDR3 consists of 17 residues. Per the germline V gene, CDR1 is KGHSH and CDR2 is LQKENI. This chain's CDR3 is CASSPRALQGSDTEAFF. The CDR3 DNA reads TGTGCCAGCTCACCTCGTGCATTGCAGGGATCCGACACTGAAGCTTTCTTT.

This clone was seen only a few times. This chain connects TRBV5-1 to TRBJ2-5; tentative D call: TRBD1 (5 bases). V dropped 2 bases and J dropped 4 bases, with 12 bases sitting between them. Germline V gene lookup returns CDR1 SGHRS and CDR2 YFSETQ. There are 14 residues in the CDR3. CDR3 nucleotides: TGCGCCAGCAGCTTAAGGACACCCGTAGAGACCCAGTACTTC. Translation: CASSLRTPVETQYF. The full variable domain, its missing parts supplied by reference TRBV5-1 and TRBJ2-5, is KAGVTQTPRYLIKTRGQQVTLSCSPISGHRSVSWYQQTPGQGLQFLFEYFSETQRNKGNFPGRFSGRQFSNSRSEMNVSTLELGDSALYLCASSLRTPVETQYFGPGTRLLVL.

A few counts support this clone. This CDR3 is CASSLLRLAHYNEQFF. The DNA of the CDR3 is TGTGCCAGCAGCTTACTCCGCCTAGCGCACTACAATGAGCAGTTCTTC. The J gene is TRBJ2-1, the V gene TRBV11-3, with a weak D call TRBD2 (6 bases). From germline, CDR1 is SGHNT and CDR2 YENEEA. V was clipped by 2 bases and J by 3 bases, with 14 bases between them. The CDR3 extends over 16 amino acids.

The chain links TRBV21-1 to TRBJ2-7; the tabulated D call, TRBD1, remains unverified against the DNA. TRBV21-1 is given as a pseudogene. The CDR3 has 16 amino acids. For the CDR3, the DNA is TGTGCCAGCAGCAAAGTCAGTGGGACAGGACCCTACGAGCAGTACTTC. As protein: CASSKVSGTGPYEQYF.

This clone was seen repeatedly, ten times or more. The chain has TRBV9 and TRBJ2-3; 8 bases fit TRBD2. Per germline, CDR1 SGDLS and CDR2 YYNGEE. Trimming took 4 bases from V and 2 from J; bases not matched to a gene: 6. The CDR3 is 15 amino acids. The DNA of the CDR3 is TGTGCCAGCAGCCCAAGCGGGGGATACACAGATACGCAGTATTTT. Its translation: CASSPSGGYTDTQYF.

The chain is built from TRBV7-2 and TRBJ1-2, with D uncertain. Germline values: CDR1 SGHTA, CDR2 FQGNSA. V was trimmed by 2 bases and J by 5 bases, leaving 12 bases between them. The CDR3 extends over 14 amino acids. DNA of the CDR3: TGTGCCAGCAGCTTATCGCAACTACTTTATGGCTACACCTTC. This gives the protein CASSLSQLLYGYTF.

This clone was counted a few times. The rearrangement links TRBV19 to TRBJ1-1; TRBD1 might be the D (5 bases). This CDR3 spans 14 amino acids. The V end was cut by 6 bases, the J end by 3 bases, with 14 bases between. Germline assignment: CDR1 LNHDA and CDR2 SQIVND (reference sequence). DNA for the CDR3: TGTGCCAGTAGGCATGGGGGGAAATACACTGAAGCTTTCTTT. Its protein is CASRHGGKYTEAFF.